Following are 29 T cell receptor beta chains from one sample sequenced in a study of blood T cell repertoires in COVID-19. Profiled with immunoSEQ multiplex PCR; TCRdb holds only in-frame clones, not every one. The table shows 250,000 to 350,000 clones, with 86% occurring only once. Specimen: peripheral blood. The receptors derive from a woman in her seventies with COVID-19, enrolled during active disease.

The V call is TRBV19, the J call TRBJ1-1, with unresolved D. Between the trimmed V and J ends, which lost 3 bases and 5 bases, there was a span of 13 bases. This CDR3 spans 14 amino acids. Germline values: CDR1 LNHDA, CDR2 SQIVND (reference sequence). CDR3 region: CASSMSRLRTEAFF. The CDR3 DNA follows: TGTGCCAGTAGTATGAGCAGGTTAAGGACTGAAGCTTTCTTT.

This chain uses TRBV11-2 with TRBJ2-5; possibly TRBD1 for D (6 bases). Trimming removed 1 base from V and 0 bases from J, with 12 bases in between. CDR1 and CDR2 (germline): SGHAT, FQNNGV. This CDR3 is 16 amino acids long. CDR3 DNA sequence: TGTGCCAGCAGCTTAGGAACAGGGCTGTACCAAGAGACCCAGTACTTC. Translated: CASSLGTGLYQETQYF.

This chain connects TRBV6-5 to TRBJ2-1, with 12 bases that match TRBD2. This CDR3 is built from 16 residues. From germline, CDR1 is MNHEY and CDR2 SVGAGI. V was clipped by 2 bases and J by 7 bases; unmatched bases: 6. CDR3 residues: CASSYPSGGANNEQFF. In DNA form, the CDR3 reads TGTGCCAGCAGTTACCCTAGCGGGGGGGCGAATAATGAGCAGTTCTTC.

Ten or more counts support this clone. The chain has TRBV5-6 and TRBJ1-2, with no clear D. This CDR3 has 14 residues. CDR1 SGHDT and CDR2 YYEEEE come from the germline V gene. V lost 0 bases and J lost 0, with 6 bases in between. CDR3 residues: CASSLDQANYGYTF. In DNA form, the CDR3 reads TGTGCCAGCAGCTTGGATCAGGCTAACTATGGCTACACCTTC.

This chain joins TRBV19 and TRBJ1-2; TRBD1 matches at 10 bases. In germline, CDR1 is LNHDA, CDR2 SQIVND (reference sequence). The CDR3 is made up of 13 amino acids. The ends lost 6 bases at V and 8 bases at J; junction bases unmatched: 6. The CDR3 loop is CASSRDRGLGYTF. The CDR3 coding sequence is TGTGCCAGTAGCCGGGACAGGGGCTTAGGCTACACCTTC.

The CDR3 nucleotides are TGTGCCAGCAGCTTTCAGACAGGGTCCGGAGAGACCCAGTACTTC. Its translation is CASSFQTGSGETQYF. The chain couples TRBV11-2 to TRBJ2-5; 7 bases map to TRBD1. This CDR3 contains 15 residues. The V and J ends lost 3 bases and 4 bases, in that order; junction bases with no gene match: 8. Germline V gives CDR1 SGHAT, CDR2 FQNNGV.

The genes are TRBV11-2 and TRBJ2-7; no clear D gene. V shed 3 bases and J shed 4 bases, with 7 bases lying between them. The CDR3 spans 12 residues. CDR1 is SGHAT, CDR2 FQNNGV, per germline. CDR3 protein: CASSFGAYEQYF. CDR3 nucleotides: TGTGCCAGCAGCTTTGGAGCATACGAGCAGTACTTC.

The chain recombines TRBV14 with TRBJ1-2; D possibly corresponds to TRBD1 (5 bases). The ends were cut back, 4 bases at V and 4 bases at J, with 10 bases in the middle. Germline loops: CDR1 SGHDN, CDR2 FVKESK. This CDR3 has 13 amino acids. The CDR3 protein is CASSPQGPYGYTF. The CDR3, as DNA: TGTGCCAGCAGCCCGCAGGGTCCCTATGGCTACACCTTC.

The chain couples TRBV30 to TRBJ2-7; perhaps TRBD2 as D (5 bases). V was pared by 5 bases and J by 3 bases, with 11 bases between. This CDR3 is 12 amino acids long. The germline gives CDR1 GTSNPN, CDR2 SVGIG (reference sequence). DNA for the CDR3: TGTGCCTGGCGGACTGGCGGCTACGAGCAGTACTTC. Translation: CAWRTGGYEQYF.

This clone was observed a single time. CDR3 protein: CASIHRGVPSYNEQFF. The CDR3 DNA follows: TGCGCCAGCATCCATCGCGGCGTCCCCTCCTACAATGAGCAGTTCTTC. V is TRBV10-1 and J is TRBJ2-1; D is unclear. Germline assignment: CDR1 WNHNN and CDR2 SYGVQD (reference sequence). The CDR3 covers 16 residues. The V end lost 7 bases, the J end lost 0 bases, and 16 bases lay between the germline ends.

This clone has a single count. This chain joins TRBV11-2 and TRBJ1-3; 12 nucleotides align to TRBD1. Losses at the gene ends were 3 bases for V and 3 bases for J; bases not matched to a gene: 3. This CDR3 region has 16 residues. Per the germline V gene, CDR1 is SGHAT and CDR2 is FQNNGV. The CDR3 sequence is CASSFGTGGYGNTIYF. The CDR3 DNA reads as TGTGCCAGCAGCTTCGGGACAGGGGGCTATGGAAACACCATATATTTT.

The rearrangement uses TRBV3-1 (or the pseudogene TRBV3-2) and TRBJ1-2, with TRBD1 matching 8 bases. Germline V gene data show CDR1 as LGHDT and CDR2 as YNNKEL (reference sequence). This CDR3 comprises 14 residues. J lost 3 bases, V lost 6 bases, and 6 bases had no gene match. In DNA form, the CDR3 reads TGTGCCAGCAGTCCTCAGGGGGCTTACTATGGCTACACCTTC. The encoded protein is CASSPQGAYYGYTF.

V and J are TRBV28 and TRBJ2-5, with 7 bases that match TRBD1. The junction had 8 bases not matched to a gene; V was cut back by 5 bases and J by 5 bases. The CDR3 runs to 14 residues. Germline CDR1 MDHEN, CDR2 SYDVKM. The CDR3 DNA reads TGTGCCAGCAGTATCCGACAGGGTTGGGAGACCCAGTACTTC. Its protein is CASSIRQGWETQYF.

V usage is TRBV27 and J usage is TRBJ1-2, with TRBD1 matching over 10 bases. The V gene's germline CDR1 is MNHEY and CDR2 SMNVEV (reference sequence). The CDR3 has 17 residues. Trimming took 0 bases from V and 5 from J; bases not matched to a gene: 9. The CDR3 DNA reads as TGTGCCAGCAGTTTATCGGTTGGGACAGGGGCCTTTTATGGCTACACCTTC. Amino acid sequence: CASSLSVGTGAFYGYTF.

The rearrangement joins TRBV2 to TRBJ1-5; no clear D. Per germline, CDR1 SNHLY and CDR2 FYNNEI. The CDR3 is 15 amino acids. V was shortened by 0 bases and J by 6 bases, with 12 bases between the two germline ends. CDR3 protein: CASSEAGSESQPQHF. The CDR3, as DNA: TGTGCCAGCAGTGAAGCGGGCTCAGAGAGTCAGCCCCAGCATTTT.

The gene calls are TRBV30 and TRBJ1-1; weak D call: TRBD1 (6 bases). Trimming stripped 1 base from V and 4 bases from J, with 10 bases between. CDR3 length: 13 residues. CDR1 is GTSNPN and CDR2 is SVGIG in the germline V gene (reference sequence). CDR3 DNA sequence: TGTGCCTGGAGTGGAGGGGGAAGCACTGAAGCTTTCTTT. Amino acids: CAWSGGGSTEAFF.

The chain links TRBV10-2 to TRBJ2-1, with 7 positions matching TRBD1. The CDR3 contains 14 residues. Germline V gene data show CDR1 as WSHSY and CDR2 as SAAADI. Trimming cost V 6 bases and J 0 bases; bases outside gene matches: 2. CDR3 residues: CASRHRGSYNEQFF. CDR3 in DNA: TGCGCCAGCAGGCACAGGGGCTCCTACAATGAGCAGTTCTTC.

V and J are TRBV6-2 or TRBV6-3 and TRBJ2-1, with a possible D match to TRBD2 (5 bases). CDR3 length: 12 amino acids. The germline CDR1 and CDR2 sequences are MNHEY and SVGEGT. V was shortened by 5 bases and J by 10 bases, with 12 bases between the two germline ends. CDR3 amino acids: CASSRSAAEQFF. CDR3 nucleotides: TGTGCCAGCAGTCGATCAGCGGCCGAGCAGTTCTTC.

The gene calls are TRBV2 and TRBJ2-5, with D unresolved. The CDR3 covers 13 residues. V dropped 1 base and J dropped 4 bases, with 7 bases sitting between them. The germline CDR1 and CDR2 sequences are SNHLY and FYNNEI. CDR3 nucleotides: TGTGCCAGCAGTGAAGGGCCTCCAGAGACCCAGTACTTC. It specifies CASSEGPPETQYF.

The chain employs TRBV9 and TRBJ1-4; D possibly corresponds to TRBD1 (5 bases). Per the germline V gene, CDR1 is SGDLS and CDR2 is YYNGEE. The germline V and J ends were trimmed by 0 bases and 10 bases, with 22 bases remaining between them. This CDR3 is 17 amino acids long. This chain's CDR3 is CASSVGVTATIQSKLFF. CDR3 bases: TGTGCCAGCAGCGTAGGAGTGACAGCCACGATCCAGTCAAAACTGTTTTTT.

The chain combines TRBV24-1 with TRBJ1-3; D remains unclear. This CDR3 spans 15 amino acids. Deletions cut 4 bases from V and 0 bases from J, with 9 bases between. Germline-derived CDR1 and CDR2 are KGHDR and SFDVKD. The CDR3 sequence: CATSDSQYSGNTIYF. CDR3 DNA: TGTGCCACCAGTGACTCGCAGTACTCTGGAAACACCATATATTTT.

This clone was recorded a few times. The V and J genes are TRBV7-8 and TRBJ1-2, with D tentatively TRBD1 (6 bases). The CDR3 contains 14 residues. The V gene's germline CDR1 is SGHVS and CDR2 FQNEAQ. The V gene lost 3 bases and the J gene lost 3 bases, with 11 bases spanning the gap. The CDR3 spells CASSFQGLHYGYTF. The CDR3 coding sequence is TGTGCCAGCAGCTTTCAGGGGCTTCACTATGGCTACACCTTC.

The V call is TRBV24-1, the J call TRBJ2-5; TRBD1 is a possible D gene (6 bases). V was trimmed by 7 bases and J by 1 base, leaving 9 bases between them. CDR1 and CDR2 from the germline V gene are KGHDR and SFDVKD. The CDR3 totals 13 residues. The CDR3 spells CATSQGTQETQYF. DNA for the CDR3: TGTGCCACCAGCCAGGGGACCCAAGAGACCCAGTACTTC.

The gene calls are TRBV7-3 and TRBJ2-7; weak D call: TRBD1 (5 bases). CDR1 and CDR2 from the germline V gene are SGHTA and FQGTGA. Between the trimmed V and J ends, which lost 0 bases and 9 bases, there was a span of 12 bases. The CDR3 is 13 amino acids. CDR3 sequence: CASSLTVQGVQYF. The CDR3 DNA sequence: TGTGCCAGCAGCTTAACCGTCCAGGGCGTGCAGTACTTC.

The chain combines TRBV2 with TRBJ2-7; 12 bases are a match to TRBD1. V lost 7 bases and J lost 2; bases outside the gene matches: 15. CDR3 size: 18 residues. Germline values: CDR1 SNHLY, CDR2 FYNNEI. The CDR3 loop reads CASTEGMGQGAVAYEQYF. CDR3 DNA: TGTGCCAGCACCGAGGGGATGGGACAGGGGGCGGTTGCCTACGAGCAGTACTTC. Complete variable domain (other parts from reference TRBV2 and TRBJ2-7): EPEVTQTPSHQVTQMGQEVILRCVPISNHLYFYWYRQILGQKVEFLVSFYNNEISEKSEIFDDQFSVERPDGSNFTLKIRSTKLEDSAMYFCASTEGMGQGAVAYEQYFGPGTRLTVT.

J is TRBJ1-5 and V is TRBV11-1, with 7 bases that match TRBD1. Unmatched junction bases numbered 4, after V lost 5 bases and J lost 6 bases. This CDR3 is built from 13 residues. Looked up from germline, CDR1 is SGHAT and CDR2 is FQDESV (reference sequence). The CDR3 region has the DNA TGTGCCAGCAGCGCAAACAGGGGTCAGCCCCAGCATTTT. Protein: CASSANRGQPQHF.

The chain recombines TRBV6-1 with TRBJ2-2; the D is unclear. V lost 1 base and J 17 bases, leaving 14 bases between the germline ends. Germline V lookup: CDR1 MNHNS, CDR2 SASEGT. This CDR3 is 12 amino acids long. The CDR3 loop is CASSEGPLLFFF. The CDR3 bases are TGTGCCAGCAGTGAAGGGCCGCTTTTATTCTTTTTT.

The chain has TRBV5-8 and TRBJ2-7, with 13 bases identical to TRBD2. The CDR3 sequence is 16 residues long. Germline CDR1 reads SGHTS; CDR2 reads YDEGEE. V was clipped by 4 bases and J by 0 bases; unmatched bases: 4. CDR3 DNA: TGTGCCAGCAGCAGACTAGCGGGGGGCCTCTCCTACGAGCAGTACTTC. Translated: CASSRLAGGLSYEQYF. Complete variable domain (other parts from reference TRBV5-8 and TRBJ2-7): EAGVTQSPTHLIKTRGQQATLRCSPISGHTSVYWYQQALGLGLQFLLWYDEGEERNRGNFPPRFSGRQFPNYSSELNVNALELEDSALYLCASSRLAGGLSYEQYFGPGTRLTVT.

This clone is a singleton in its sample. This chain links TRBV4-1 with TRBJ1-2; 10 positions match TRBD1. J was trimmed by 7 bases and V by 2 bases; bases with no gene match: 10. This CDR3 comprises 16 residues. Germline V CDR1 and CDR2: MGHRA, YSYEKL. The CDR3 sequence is CASSQTRQGALFGYTF. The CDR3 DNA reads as TGCGCCAGCAGCCAAACTAGACAGGGGGCCTTATTTGGCTACACCTTC.